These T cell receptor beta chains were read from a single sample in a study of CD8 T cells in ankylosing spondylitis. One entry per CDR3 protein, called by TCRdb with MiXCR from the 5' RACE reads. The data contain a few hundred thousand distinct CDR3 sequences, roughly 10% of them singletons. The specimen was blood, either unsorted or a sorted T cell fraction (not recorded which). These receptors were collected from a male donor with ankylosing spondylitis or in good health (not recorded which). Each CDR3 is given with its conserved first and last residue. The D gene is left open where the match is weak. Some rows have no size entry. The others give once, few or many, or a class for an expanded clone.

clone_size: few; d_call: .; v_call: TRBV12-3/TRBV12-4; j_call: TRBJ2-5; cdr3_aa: CASSLPGALYQETQYF; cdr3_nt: TGTGCCAGCAGTTTGCCGGGGGCCCTGTACCAAGAGACCCAGTACTTC
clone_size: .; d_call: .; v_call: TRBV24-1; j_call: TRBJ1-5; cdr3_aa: CATSDIAQPQHF; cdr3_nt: TGTGCCACCAGTGATATAGCCCAGCCCCAGCATTTT
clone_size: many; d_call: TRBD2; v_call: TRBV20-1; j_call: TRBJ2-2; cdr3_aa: CSARGLAGGPNTGELFF; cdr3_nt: TGCAGTGCTAGAGGCCTAGCGGGGGGACCTAACACCGGGGAGCTGTTTTTT
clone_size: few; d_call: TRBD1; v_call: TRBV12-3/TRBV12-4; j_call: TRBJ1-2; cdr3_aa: CASTLRGGRGGYTF; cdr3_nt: TGTGCCAGCACCCTCAGGGGGGGGCGCGGTGGCTACACCTTC
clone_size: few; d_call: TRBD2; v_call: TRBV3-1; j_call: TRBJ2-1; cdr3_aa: CASSQDASGVYNEQFF; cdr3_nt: TGTGCCAGCAGCCAAGATGCTAGCGGGGTCTACAATGAGCAGTTCTTC
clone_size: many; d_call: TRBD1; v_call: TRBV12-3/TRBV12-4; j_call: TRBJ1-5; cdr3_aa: CASTSGGSNQPQHF; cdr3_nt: TGTGCCAGTACTTCAGGGGGCAGCAATCAGCCCCAGCATTTT
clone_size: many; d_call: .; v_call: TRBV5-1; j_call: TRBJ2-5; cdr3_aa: CASSLGLTQETQYF; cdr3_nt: TGCGCCAGCAGCTTAGGACTCACCCAAGAGACCCAGTACTTC
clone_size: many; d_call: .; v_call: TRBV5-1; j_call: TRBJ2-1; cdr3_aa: CASSLGGGPGNEQFF; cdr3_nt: TGCGCCAGCAGCTTGGGTGGGGGGCCGGGCAATGAGCAGTTCTTC
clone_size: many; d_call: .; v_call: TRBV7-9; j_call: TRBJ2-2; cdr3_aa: CASSVNKANTGELFF; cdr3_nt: TGTGCCAGCAGCGTTAACAAGGCGAACACCGGGGAGCTGTTTTTT
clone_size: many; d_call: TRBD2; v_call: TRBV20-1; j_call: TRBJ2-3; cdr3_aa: CSARGASGGVHHTDTQYF; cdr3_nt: TGCAGTGCTAGAGGGGCTAGCGGGGGGGTACATCACACAGATACGCAGTATTTT